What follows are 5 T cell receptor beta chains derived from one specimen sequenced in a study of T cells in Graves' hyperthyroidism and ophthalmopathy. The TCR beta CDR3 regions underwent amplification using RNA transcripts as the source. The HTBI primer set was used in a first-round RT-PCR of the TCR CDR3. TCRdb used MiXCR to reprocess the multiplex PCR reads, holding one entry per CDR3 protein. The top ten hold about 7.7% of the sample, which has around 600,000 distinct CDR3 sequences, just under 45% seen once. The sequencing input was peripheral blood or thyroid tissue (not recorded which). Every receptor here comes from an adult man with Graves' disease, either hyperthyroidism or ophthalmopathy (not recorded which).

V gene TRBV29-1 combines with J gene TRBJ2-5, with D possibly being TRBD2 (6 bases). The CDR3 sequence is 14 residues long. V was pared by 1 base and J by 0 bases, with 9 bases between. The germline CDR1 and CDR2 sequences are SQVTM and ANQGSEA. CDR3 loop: CSVEAAGNQETQYF. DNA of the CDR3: TGCAGCGTTGAAGCGGCGGGGAACCAAGAGACCCAGTACTTC.

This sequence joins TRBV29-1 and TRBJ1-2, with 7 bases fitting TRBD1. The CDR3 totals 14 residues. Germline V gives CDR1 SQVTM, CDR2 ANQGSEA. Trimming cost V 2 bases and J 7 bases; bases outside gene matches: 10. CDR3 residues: CSVEQESRGFGYTF. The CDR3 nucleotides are TGCAGCGTTGAACAAGAGTCCAGGGGGTTTGGCTACACCTTC.

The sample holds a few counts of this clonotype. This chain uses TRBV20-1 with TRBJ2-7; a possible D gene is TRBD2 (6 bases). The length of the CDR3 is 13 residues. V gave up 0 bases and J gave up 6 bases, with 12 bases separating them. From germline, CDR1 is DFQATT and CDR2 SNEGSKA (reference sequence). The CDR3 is CSARDTGAGEQYF. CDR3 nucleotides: TGCAGTGCTAGAGATACGGGAGCGGGCGAGCAGTACTTC.

This CDR3 reads CASSPEGTGELFF. CDR3 DNA: TGTGCCAGCAGCCCCGAGGGAACAGGGGAGCTGTTTTTT. V gene TRBV7-8 combines with J gene TRBJ2-2; tentative D call: TRBD2 (5 bases). The CDR3 contains 13 residues. Germline-derived CDR1 and CDR2 are SGHVS and FQNEAQ. Trimming removed 5 bases from V and 8 bases from J, with 12 bases in between.

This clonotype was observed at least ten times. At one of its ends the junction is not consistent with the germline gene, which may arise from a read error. CDR3 in amino acids: CASSLPAMNTEAFF. DNA of the CDR3: TGTGCCAGCAGCTTACCAGCTATGAACACTGAAGCTTTCTTT. The V call is TRBV5-1, the J call TRBJ1-1, with D hard to call. CDR3 length equals 14 residues. CDR1 SGHRS and CDR2 YFSETQ come from the germline V gene.